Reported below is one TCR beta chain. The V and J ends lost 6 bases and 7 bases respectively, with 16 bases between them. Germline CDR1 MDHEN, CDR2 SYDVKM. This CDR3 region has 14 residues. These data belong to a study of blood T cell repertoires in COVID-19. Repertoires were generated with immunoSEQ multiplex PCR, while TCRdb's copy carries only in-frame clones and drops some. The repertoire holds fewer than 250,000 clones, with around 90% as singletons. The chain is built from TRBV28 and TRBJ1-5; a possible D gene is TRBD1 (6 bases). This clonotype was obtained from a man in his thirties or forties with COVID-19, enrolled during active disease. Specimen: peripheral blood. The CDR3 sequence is CASSPRGREQPQHF. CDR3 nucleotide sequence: TGTGCCAGCAGCCCCAGGGGACGTGAACAGCCCCAGCATTTT. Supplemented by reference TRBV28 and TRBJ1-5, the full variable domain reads DVKVTQSSRYLVKRTGEKVFLECVQDMDHENMFWYRQDPGLGLRLIYFSYDVKMKEKGDIPEGYSVSREKKERFSLILESASTNQTSMYLCASSPRGREQPQHFGDGTRLSIL.